This paragraph covers one T cell receptor (beta chain) sequence. Its antigen is currently unknown. This entry belongs to a study of T cell repertoires and Cas9 in healthy adults. As for the study in general: SpCas9-reactive CD4 and CD8 T cells were characterized for potency, cytotoxicity and lineage. General study points: SpCas9-reactive regulatory T cells reportedly mitigated SpCas9-reactive effector T cells in vitro.

Trimming stripped 6 bases from V and 0 bases from J, with 8 bases between. This CDR3 spans 14 amino acids. Germline V CDR1 and CDR2: MNHNY, SVGAGI (reference sequence). The repertoire was sequenced with immunoSEQ multiplex PCR; TCRdb's copy has only in-frame clones and lacks some. The sample lists roughly 14,000 clones; 89% were seen once. This chain joins TRBV6-6 and TRBJ1-4; TRBD1 is a possible D gene (6 bases). The sequenced material came from Tregs (CD4+, CD25+, CD127-, CD137-, CD154-) from PBMCs; culture status not recorded. The origin of this receptor is a human donor in good health. The CDR3 sequence: CASSEGATNEKLFF. The CDR3 nucleotides read TGTGCCAGCAGCGAGGGGGCAACTAATGAAAAACTGTTTTTT.